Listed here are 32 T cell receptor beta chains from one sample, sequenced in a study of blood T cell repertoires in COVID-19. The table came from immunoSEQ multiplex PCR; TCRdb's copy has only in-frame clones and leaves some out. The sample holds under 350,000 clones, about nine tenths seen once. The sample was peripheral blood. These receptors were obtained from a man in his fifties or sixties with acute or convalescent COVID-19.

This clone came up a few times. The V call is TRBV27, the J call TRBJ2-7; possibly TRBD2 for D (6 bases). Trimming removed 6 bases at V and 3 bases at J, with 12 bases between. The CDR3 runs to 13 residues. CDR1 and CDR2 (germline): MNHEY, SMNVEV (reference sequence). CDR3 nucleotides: TGTGCCAGCAGCCCCCCGGGAGTCTACGAGCAGTACTTC. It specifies CASSPPGVYEQYF.

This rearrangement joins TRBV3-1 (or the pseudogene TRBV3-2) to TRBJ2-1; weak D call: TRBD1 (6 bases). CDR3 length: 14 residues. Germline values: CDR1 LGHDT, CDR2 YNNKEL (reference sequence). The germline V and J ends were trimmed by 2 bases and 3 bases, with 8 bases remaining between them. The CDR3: CASSQMDSYNEQFF. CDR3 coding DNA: TGTGCCAGCAGCCAAATGGACAGCTACAATGAGCAGTTCTTC.

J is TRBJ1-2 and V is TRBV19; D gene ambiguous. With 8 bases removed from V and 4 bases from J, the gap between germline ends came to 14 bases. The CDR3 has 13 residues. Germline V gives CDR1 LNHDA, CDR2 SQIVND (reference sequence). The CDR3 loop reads CASREGQIYGYTF. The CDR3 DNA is TGTGCCAGTCGGGAGGGTCAGATCTATGGCTACACCTTC.

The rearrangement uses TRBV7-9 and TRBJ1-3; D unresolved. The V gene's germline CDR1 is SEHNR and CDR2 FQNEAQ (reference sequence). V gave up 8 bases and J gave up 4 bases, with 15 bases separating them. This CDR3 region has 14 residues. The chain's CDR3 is CASVERLSGNTIYF. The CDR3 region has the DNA TGTGCCAGCGTGGAGCGGCTTTCGGGAAACACCATATATTTT.

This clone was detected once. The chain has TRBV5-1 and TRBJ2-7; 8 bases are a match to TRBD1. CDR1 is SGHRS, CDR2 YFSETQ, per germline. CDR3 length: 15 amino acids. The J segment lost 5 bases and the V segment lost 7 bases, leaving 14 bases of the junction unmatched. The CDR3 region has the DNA TGCGCCAGCTTCCGAGGGACAGGAGCTTCCCACGAGCAGTACTTC. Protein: CASFRGTGASHEQYF.

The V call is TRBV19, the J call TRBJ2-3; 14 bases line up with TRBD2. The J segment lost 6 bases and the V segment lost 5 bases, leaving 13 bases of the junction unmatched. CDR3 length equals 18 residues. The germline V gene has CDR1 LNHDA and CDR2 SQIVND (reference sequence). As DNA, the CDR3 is TGTGCCAGTAGTCTAAACCTCAGGACTAGCGGGGGGACGGATACGCAGTATTTT. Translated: CASSLNLRTSGGTDTQYF.

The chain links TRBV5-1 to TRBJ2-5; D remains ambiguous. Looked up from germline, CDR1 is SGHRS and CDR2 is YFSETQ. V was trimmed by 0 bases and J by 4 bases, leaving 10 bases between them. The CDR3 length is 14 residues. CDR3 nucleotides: TGCGCCAGCAGCTTGGAAGTACAAAGAGAGACCCAGTACTTC. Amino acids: CASSLEVQRETQYF. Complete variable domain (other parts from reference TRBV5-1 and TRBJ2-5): KAGVTQTPRYLIKTRGQQVTLSCSPISGHRSVSWYQQTPGQGLQFLFEYFSETQRNKGNFPGRFSGRQFSNSRSEMNVSTLELGDSALYLCASSLEVQRETQYFGPGTRLLVL.

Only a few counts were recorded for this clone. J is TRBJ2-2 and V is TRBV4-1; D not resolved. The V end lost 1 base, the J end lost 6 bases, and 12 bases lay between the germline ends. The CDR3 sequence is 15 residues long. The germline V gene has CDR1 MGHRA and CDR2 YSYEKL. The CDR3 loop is CASSQVITVPGELFF. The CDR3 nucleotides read TGCGCCAGCAGCCAAGTCATCACGGTTCCCGGGGAGCTGTTTTTT.

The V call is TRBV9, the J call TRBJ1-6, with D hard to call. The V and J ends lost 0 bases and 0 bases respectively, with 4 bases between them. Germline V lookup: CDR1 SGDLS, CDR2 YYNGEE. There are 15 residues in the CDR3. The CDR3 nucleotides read TGTGCCAGCAGCGTAGCGGGCTCCTATAATTCACCCCTCCACTTT. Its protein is CASSVAGSYNSPLHF.

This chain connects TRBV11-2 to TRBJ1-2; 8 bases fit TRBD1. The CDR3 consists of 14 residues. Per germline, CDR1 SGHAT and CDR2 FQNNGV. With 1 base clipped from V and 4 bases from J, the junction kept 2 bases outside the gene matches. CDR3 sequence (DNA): TGTGCCAGCAGCTTAGGGACAGGGATCTATGGCTACACCTTC. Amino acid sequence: CASSLGTGIYGYTF.

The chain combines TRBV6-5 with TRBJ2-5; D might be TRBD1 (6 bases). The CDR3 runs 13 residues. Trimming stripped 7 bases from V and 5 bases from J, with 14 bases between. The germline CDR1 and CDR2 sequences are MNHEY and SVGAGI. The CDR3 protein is CASMGDNVETQYF. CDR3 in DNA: TGTGCCAGCATGGGGGACAATGTGGAGACCCAGTACTTC.

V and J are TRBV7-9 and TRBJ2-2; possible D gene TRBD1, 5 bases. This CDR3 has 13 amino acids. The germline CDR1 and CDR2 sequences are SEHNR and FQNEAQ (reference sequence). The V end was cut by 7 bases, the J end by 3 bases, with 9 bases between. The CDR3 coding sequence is TGTGCCAGCAAAATGGGGCACACCGGGGAGCTGTTTTTT. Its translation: CASKMGHTGELFF.

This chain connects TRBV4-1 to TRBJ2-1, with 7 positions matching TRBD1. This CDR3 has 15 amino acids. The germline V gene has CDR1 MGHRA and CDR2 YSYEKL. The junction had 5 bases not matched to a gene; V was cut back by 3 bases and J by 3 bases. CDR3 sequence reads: CASSHPGQIYNEQFF. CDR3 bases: TGCGCCAGCAGCCATCCGGGACAGATCTACAATGAGCAGTTCTTC.

The CDR3 DNA reads as TGTGCCAGCTCTCGGACTTCGGACCAGACGACGAACACTGAAGCTTTCTTT. Translation: CASSRTSDQTTNTEAFF. The rearrangement links TRBV18 to TRBJ1-1; D uncertain. In germline, CDR1 is KGHSH, CDR2 LQKENI. This CDR3 region has 17 residues. V dropped 6 bases and J dropped 1 base, with 21 bases sitting between them.

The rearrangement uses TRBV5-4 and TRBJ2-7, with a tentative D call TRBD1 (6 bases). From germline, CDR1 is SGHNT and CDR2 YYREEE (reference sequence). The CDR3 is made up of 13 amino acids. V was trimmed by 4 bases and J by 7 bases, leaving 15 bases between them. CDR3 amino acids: CASSGVTGIEQYF. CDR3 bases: TGTGCCAGCAGCGGCGTTACAGGGATAGAGCAGTACTTC.

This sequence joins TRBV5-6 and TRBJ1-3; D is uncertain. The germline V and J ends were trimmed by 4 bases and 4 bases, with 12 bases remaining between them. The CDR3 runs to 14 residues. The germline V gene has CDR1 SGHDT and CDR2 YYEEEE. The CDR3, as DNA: TGTGCCAGCAGCCCGCGGTGGTCCGGAAACACCATATATTTT. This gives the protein CASSPRWSGNTIYF.

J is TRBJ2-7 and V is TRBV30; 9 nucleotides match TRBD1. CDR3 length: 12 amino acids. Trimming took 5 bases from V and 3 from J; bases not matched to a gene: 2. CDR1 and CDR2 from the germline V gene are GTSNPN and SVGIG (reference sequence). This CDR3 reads CAWSTGGYEQYF. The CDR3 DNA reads TGTGCCTGGTCGACAGGGGGCTACGAGCAGTACTTC.

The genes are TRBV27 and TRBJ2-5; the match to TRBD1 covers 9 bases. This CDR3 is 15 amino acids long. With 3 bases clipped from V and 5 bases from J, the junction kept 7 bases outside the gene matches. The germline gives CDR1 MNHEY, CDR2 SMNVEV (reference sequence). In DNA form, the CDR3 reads TGTGCCAGCAGTTTGGGGGACAGGGTTCGGGAGACCCAGTACTTC. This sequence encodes CASSLGDRVRETQYF.

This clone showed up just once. As DNA, the CDR3 is TGTGCCAGCTCCCCCGTCCTTGGACAGGCCTACGAGCAGTACTTC. Translating it yields CASSPVLGQAYEQYF. The J gene is TRBJ2-7, the V gene TRBV18; TRBD1 matches at 7 bases. Germline V gives CDR1 KGHSH, CDR2 LQKENI. The CDR3 runs to 15 residues. J gave up 2 bases and V 6 bases, and 10 bases lay outside the gene matches.

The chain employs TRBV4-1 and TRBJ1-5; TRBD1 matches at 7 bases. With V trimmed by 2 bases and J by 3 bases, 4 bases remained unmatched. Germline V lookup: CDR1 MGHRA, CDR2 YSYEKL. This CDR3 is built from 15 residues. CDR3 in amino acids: CASSQKDRTNQPQHF. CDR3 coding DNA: TGCGCCAGCAGCCAAAAGGACAGGACCAATCAGCCCCAGCATTTT.

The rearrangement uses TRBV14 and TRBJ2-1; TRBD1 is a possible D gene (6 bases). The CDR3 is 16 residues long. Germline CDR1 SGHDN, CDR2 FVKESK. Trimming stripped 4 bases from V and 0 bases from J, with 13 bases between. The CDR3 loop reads CASSPLTGSSYNEQFF. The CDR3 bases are TGTGCCAGCAGCCCGCTTACAGGGAGCTCCTACAATGAGCAGTTCTTC.

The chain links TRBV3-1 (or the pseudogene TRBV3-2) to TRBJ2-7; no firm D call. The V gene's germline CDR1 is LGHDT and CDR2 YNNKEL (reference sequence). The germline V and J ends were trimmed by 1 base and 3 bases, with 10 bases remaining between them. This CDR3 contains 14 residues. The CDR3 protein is CASSQVVTGYEQYF. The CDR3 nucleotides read TGTGCCAGCAGCCAAGTAGTGACTGGCTACGAGCAGTACTTC.

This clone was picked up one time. The CDR3 sequence: CASSPPGTGDSEAFF. CDR3 sequence (DNA): TGTGCCAGCTCACCTCCGGGGACAGGCGACTCTGAAGCTTTCTTT. The V and J genes are TRBV18 and TRBJ1-1; 8 positions agree with TRBD1. Germline V gene data show CDR1 as KGHSH and CDR2 as LQKENI. The CDR3 is 15 residues long. J gave up 6 bases and V 3 bases, and 9 bases lay outside the gene matches.

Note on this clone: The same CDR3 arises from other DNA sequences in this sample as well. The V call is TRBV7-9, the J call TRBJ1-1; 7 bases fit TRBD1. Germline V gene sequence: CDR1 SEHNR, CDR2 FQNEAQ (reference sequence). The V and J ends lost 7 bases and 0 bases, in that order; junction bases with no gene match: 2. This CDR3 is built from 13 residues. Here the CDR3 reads CASTGTVNTEAFF. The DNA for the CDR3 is TGTGCCAGCACCGGGACAGTGAACACTGAAGCTTTCTTT.

The DNA for the CDR3 is TGTGCCAGCAGTTGGGGGGGACTTAACGCCAAAAACATTCAGTACTTC. Translated, it gives CASSWGGLNAKNIQYF. This sequence joins TRBV27 and TRBJ2-4; 7 nucleotides align to TRBD2. Per germline, CDR1 MNHEY and CDR2 SMNVEV (reference sequence). The CDR3 runs to 16 residues. The V segment lost 4 bases and the J segment 1 base; nucleotides outside the gene matches: 7.

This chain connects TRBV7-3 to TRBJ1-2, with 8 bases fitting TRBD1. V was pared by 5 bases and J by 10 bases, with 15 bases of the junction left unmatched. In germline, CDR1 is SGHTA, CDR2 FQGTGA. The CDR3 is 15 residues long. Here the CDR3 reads CASSAGQGTLSSYTF. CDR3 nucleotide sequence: TGTGCCAGCAGCGCAGGACAGGGAACCCTCTCATCCTACACCTTC. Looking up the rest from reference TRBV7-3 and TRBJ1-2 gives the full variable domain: GAGVSQTPSNKVTEKGKYVELRCDPISGHTALYWYRQSLGQGPEFLIYFQGTGAADDSGLPNDRFFAVRPEGSVSTLKIQRTERGDSAVYLCASSAGQGTLSSYTFGSGTRLTVV.

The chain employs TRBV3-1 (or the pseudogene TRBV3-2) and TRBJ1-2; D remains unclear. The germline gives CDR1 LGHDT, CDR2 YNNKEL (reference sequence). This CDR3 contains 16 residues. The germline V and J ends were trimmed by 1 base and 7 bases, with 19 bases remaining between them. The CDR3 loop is CASSQGSHTGNGGYTF. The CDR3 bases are TGTGCCAGCAGCCAAGGCTCCCACACGGGTAACGGTGGCTACACCTTC.

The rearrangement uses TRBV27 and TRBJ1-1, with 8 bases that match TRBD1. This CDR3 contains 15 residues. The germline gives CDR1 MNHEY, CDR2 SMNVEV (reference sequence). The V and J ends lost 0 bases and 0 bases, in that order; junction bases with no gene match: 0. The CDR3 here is CASSLSTGVNTEAFF. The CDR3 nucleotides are TGTGCCAGCAGTTTATCGACAGGGGTGAACACTGAAGCTTTCTTT.

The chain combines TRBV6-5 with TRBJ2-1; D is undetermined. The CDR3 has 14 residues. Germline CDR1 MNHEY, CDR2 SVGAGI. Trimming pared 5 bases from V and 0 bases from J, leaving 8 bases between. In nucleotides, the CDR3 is TGTGCCAGCAGTCTAGTGGGCTCCTACAATGAGCAGTTCTTC. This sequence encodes CASSLVGSYNEQFF.

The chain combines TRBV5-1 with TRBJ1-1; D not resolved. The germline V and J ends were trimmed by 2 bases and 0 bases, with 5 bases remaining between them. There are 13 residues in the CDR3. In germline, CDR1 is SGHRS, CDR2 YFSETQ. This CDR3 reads CASSLELNTEAFF. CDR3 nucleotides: TGCGCCAGCAGCTTAGAGTTGAACACTGAAGCTTTCTTT.

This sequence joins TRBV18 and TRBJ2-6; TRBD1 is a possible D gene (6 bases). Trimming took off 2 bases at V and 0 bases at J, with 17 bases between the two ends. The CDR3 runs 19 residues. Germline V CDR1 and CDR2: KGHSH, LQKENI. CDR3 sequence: CASSPSSGATPSGANVLTF. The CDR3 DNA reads TGTGCCAGCTCACCAAGTTCAGGGGCCACACCCTCTGGGGCCAACGTCCTGACTTTC.

The CDR3 DNA follows: TGTGCCAGCAGGTCTTCGGGACAGATGAACTATGGCTACACCTTC. Residues: CASRSSGQMNYGYTF. This chain uses TRBV6-5 with TRBJ1-2, with 7 nucleotides matching TRBD1. Germline assignment: CDR1 MNHEY and CDR2 SVGAGI. The CDR3 loop spans 15 amino acids. V lost 6 bases, J lost 2 bases, and 9 bases stayed unmatched.